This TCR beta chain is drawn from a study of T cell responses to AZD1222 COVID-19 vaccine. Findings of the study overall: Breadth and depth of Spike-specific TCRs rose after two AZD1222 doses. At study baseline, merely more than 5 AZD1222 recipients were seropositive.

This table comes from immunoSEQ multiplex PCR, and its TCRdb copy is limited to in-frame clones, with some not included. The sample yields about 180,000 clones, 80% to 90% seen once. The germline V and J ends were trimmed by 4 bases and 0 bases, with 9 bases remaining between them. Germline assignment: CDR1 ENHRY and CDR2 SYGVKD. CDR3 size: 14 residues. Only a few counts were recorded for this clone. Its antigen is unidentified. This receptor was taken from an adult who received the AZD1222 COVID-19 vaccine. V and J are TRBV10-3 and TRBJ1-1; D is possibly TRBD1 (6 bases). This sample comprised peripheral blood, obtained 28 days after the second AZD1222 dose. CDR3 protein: CAISGGTLNTEAFF. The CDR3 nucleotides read TGTGCCATCAGTGGCGGGACACTGAACACTGAAGCTTTCTTT.